Below, one TCR beta chain is given with its context. Primers included in the PCR were 60 Vbeta and 13 Jbeta primers. The protocol was immunoSEQ multiplex PCR, while the TCRdb copy is restricted to in-frame clones and leaves out a portion. The sample shows around 200,000 clones, more than 60% of them seen only once. This entry is derived from a study of cytomegalovirus exposure and HLA in healthy donors. The CDR3 runs to 16 residues. V lost 4 bases and J 4 bases, leaving 17 bases between the germline ends. Germline CDR1 SNHLY, CDR2 FYNNEI. V usage is TRBV2 and J usage is TRBJ1-3, with a tentative D call TRBD1 (5 bases). Sample: PBMCs. The TCR was taken from a female donor in good health and CMV-seronegative. The CDR3 sequence: CASSVQGRIPGNTIYF. The CDR3 nucleotides are TGTGCCAGCAGTGTTCAGGGCCGTATCCCCGGAAACACCATATATTTT.